Described below is a single TCR beta chain sequence and its context. The data derive from a study of monozygotic twins with inflammatory bowel disease. From 3500 ng of total RNA, each TCR library was prepared. Eight separate reactions for every sample produced the cDNA. Using TCRalpha and TCRbeta cDNA, the researchers carried out two nested PCRs that lasted roughly 16 and 10 cycles. Using the 5' RACE reads, TCRdb records one entry per CDR3 protein without DNA. The repertoire shows fewer than 450,000 distinct CDR3 sequences; the top ten hold 2.6%. This CDR3 has 16 residues. CDR1 is SGHRS and CDR2 is YFSETQ in the germline V gene.

The sample was blood. The sequence derives from a human donor with ulcerative colitis or Crohn's disease, or a healthy co-twin of an affected twin (not recorded which). The gene calls are TRBV5-1 and TRBJ2-3; TCRdb selects TRBD2, and the lack of DNA leaves this call unchecked. The CDR3: CASSPRTNQLTDTQYF.